This TCR beta chain was sequenced during a study of blood T cell repertoires in COVID-19 (dated by TCRdb to 2018 to 2021). With respect to the entire study: The collaborator samples originated in the United States, Italy and Spain and spanned the acute and convalescent phases of COVID-19. The prospective study material was composed of cDNA or gDNA derived from T cells, B-cell-depleted T cells, or PBMCs. Subjects who had been exposed to COVID-19, were actively infected with it, or had recovered from it provided the deeply sampled blood TCRbeta repertoires that made up the dataset. The repertoires were released in a freely available public database meant as a resource for research on the immune response to SARS-CoV-2. The samples were drawn from two sources: the first 160 participants of the ongoing ImmuneRACE study, and 1,000 to 1,500 subjects contributed by 6 global collaborators. A de-identified subject ID, COVID-19 status, age in years and sex were almost always included in the sample metadata. Where available, HLA class I and class II types were obtained from metadata supplied by the sample provider rather than from assay-based typing. What the authors observed across the whole study: The amount of clinical and demographic metadata varied by source and participant and was provided uncurated.

V is clipped by 5 bases and J by 5 bases, and the sequence between their germline boundaries is 19 bases long. The CDR3 sequence holds 15 residues, the cysteine and phenylalanine included. The DNA shown is the 45-base CDR3, in frame from base 1. The germline V gene specifies SGHAT as CDR1 and FQNNGV as CDR2. As regards this clone: No antigen is known for it. Within one base of it there is no much larger clone, and no base qualities were kept.

One collaborating source in Seattle enrolled patients during active infection and followed them longitudinally through the course of disease. The collaborating institutions used their own protocols to collect whole blood in K2EDTA tubes. For TCRbeta analysis, collaborators shipped samples in one of three forms: frozen whole blood, isolated PBMCs, or DNA extracted from either of those sample types. The immunoSEQ Assay, a bias-controlled multiplex PCR, was used to amplify TCRbeta CDR3 regions from genomic DNA. Per the original workflow: The number of nucleated cells in each sample was estimated by amplification of reference gene primers within the assay. To quantify the absolute abundance of each unique TCRbeta CDR3 rearrangement, sequence reads were collapsed and filtered. For each sample, productive Simpson clonality was calculated by taking the square root of Simpson's diversity index across productive rearrangements. Held by TCRdb, this immuneACCESS table contains in-frame sequences only and omits some clones. Under half of the omission traces to an unresolved V gene where checked; the cause of the rest is unknown. V and J calls and clone size are those listed in that table; D and trimming were worked out from the DNA. The sample profile shows 100,000 to 150,000 clones; around 90% of them were found once. The ten largest clones capture 2.1% of the sample.

What was sequenced was peripheral blood. This receptor was identified in a man aged 50-59 years with COVID-19, enrolled during active disease. The rearranged segments are TRBV11-2 and TRBJ2-7; the D gene is possibly TRBD1, with 5 bases matching. The CDR3 reads as follows: CASSPGVRGIDEQYF. The bases are TGTGCCAGCAGCCCTGGAGTAAGGGGAATCGACGAGCAGTACTTC.